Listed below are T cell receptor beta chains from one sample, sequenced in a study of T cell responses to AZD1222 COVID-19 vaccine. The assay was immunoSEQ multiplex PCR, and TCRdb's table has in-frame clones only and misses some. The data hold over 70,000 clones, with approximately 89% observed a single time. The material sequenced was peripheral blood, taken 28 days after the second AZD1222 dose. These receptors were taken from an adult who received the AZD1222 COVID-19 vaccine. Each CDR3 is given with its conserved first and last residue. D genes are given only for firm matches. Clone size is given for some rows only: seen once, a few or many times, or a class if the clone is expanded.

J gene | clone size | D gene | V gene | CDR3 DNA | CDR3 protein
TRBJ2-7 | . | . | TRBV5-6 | TGTGCCAGCAGTTTGGCTGACATAAGCTACGAGCAGTACTTC | CASSLADISYEQYF
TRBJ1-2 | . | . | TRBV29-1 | TGCAGCGTTGAGTTCCGAAATGGCTACACCTTC | CSVEFRNGYTF
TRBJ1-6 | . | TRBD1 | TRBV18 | TGTGCCAGCTCACCGGGACAGGGTAATTCACCCCTCCACTTT | CASSPGQGNSPLHF
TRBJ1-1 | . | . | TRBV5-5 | TGTGCCAGCAGCGGAACAGGGTGGGCGAACACTGAAGCTTTCTTT | CASSGTGWANTEAFF
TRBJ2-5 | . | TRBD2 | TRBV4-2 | TGTGCCAGCAGCCGGGCGGGGGGTAGAGAGACCCAGTACTTC | CASSRAGGRETQYF
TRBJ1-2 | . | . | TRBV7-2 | TGTGCCAGCAGCGCCTCCGGGTTGGCTGGCTACACCTTC | CASSASGLAGYTF
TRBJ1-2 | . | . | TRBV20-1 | TGCAGTGCCAGCTATGGCTACACCTTC | CSASYGYTF
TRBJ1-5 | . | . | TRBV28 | TGTGCCAGCAGTTCCGGACGGTATAGCAATCAGCCCCAGCATTTT | CASSSGRYSNQPQHF
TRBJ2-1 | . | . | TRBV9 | TGTGCCAGCAGCGTAGCTACGAGGGTCCCCGGGGATGAGCAGTTCTTC | CASSVATRVPGDEQFF
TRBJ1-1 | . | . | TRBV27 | TGTGCCAGCAGTTTCGGATGGGACACTGAAGCTTTCTTT | CASSFGWDTEAFF
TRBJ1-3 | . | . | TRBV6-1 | TGTGCCAGCAGTGAAGAGGGGCTGAGAGGAAACACCATATATTTT | CASSEEGLRGNTIYF
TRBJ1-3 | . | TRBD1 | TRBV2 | TGTGCCAGCAGAGCCGGGACAGCCAGCTCTGGAAACACCATATATTTT | CASRAGTASSGNTIYF
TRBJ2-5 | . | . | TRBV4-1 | TGCGCCAGCAGCCAAGTTCTGACAGGTCAAGAGACCCAGTACTTC | CASSQVLTGQETQYF
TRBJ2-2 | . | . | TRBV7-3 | TGTGCCAGCAGCCCAAACGACTTTTTCACCGGGGAGCTGTTTTTT | CASSPNDFFTGELFF
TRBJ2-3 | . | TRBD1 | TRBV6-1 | TGTGCCAGCAGTGTAGAGTCCGGGACAGGGGACACAGATACGCAGTATTTT | CASSVESGTGDTDTQYF
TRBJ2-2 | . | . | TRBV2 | TGTGCCAGCAGACCTAAAGGGTTTACCGGGGAGCTGTTTTTT | CASRPKGFTGELFF
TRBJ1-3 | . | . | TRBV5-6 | TGTGCCAGCAGCTTGGGGTCGGCGTTCTCTGGAAACACCATATATTTT | CASSLGSAFSGNTIYF
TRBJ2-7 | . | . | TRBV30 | TGTGCCTGGAGTGTATCCGTTTACGAGCAGTACTTC | CAWSVSVYEQYF
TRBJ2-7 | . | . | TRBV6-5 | TGTGCCAGCAGTTACTTGGGACCCGCAAGCTCCTACGAGCAGTACTTC | CASSYLGPASSYEQYF
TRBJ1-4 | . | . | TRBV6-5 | TGTGCCAGCAAGCGGACGGTAGCTAATGAAAAACTGTTTTTT | CASKRTVANEKLFF
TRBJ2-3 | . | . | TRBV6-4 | TGTGCCAGCAGTACTACCGGGACTCGACAGTATTTT | CASSTTGTRQYF
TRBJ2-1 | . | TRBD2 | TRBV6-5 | TGTGCCAGCAGTTACTCCCCGACTAGCGGCAATGAGCAGTTCTTC | CASSYSPTSGNEQFF
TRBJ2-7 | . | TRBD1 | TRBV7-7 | TGTGCTAGCAGCTTCGCGACAGGGGACTACGAGCAGTACTTC | CASSFATGDYEQYF
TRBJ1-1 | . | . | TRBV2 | TGTGCCAGCGGAGCTCTGAACACTGAAGCTTTCTTT | CASGALNTEAFF
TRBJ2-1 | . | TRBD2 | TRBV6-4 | TGTGCCAGCAGTGACTCCGCTAGCGGGGGATACAATGAGCAGTTCTTC | CASSDSASGGYNEQFF
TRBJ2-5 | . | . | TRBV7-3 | TGTGCCAGCAGCGGAACGGGGGAGACCCAGTACTTC | CASSGTGETQYF
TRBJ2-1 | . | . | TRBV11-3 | TGTGCCAGCAGCTCCCGGGCGGGCGACAATGAGCAGTTCTTC | CASSSRAGDNEQFF
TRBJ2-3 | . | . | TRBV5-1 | TGCGCCAGCAGCTTGGCCACCTGGCTGAGAGAAACTAGCACAGATACGCAGTATTTT | CASSLATWLRETSTDTQYF
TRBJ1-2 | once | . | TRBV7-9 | TGTGCCAGCACCACCGGACGGTCCCCTGGCTACACCTTC | CASTTGRSPGYTF
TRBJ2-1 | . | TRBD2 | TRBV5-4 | TGTGCCAGCAGCTTGATCCCCCGGCGGGGGGGCCGCAATGAGCAGTTCTTC | CASSLIPRRGGRNEQFF
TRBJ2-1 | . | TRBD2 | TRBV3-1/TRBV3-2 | TGTGCCAGCAGCCAAGCCATCAGCGGGGGATACAATGAGCAGTTCTTC | CASSQAISGGYNEQFF
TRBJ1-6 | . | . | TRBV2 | TGTGCCAGCAGTGAATGGGAGGGGGTATCCTATAATTCACCCCTCCACTTT | CASSEWEGVSYNSPLHF